The following is a T cell receptor beta chain sequence with its context. The target antigen is unknown. TCRdb's copy holds only in-frame clones and misses some; the assay was immunoSEQ multiplex PCR. The repertoire holds around 70,000 clones, with roughly four fifths as singletons. The culture ran for 10 days before CD4+ T cells were isolated. This CDR3 spans 15 amino acids. Trimming shortened V by 3 bases and J by 0 bases, and 10 bases separated the two germline ends. The germline CDR1 and CDR2 sequences are SGHRS and YFSETQ. This entry comes from a study of vaccination effects on CD4 cells after COVID-19.

Sample: CD4+ T cells from PBMCs cultured without peptide, taken before COVID-19 vaccination. The rearrangement uses TRBV5-1 and TRBJ2-1, with a tentative D call TRBD2 (6 bases). This sequence was found in a human donor who received a COVID-19 vaccine. CDR3 in DNA: TGCGCCAGCAGCTGGGACTCAAGCTCCTACAATGAGCAGTTCTTC. Its translation is CASSWDSSSYNEQFF.